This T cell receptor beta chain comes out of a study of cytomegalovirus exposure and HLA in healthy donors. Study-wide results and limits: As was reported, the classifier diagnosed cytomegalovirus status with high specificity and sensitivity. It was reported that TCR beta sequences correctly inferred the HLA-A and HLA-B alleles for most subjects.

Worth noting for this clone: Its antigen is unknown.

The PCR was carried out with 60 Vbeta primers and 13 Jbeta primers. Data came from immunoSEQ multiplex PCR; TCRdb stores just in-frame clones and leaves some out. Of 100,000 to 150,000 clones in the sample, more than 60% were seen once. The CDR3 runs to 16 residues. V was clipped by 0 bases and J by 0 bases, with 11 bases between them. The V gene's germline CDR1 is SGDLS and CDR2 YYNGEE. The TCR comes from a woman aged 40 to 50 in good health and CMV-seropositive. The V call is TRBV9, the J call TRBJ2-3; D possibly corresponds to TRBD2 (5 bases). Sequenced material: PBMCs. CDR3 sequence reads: CASSVALGRSTDTQYF. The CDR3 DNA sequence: TGTGCCAGCAGCGTAGCACTAGGAAGGAGCACAGATACGCAGTATTTT. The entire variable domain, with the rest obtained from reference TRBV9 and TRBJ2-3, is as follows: DSGVTQTPKHLITATGQRVTLRCSPRSGDLSVYWYQQSLDQGLQFLIQYYNGEERAKGNILERFSAQQFPDLHSELNLSSLELGDSALYFCASSVALGRSTDTQYFGPGTRLTVL.